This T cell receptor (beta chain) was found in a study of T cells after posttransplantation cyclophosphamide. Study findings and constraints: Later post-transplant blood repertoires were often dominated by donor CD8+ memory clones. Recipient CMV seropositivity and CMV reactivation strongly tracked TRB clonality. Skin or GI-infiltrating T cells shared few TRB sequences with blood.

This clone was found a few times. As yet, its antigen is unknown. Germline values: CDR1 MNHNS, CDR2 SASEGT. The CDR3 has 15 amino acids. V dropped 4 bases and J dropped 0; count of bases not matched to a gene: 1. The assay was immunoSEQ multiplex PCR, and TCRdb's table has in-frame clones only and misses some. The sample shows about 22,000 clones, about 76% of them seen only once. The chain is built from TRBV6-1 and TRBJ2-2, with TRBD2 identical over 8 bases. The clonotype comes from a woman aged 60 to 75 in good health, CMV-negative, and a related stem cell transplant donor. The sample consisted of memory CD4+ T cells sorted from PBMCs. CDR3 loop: CASSVGLANTGELFF. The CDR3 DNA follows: TGTGCCAGCAGTGTGGGACTAGCGAACACCGGGGAGCTGTTTTTT.